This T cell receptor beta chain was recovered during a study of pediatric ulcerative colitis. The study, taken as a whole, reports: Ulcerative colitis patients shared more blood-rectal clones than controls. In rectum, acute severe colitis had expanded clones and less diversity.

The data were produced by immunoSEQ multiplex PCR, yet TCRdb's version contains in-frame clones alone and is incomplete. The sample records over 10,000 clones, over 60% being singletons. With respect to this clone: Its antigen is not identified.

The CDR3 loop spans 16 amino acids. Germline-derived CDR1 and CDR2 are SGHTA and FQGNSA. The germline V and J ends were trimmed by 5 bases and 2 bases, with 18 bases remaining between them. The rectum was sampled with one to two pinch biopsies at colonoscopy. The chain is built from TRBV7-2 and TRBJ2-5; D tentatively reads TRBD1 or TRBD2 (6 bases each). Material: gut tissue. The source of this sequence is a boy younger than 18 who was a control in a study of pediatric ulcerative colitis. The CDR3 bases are TGTGCCAGCAGCCCGCAAACTAGAGGGGGGCAAGAGACCCAGTACTTC. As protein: CASSPQTRGGQETQYF.